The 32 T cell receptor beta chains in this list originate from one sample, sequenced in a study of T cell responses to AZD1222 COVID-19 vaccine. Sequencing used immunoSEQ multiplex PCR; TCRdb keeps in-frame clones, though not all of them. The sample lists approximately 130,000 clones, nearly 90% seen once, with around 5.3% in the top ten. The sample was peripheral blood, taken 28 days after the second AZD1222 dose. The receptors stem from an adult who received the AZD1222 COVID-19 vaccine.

CDR3 in DNA: TGTGCCAGCAGCCCAGACCGGACTAGGGAGATCTACGAGCAGTACTTC. Residues: CASSPDRTREIYEQYF. The V gene is TRBV7-2, the J gene TRBJ2-7; TRBD2 matches 7 bases. Germline V CDR1 and CDR2: SGHTA, FQGNSA. CDR3 size: 16 residues. The trim removed 5 bases at V and 3 bases at J, leaving 13 bases unmatched.

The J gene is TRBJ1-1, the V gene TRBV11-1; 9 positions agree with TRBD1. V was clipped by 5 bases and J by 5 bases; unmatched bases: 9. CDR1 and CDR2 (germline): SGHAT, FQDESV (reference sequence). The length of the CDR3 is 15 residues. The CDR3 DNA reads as TGTGCCAGCAGCACTCGACAGGGGGGAAGGACTGAAGCTTTCTTT. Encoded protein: CASSTRQGGRTEAFF.

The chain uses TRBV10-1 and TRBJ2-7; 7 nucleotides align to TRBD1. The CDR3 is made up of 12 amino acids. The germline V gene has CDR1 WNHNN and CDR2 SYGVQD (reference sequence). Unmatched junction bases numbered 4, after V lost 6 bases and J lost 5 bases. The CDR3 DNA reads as TGCGCCAGCAGCCCGGACAGGAACGAGCAGTACTTC. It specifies CASSPDRNEQYF.

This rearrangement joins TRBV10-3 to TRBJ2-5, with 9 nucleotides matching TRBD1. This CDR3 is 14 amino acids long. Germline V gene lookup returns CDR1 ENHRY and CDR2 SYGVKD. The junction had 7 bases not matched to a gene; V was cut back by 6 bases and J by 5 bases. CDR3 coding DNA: TGTGCCATCAGAAAACAGGGGGCGGATGAGACCCAGTACTTC. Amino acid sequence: CAIRKQGADETQYF.

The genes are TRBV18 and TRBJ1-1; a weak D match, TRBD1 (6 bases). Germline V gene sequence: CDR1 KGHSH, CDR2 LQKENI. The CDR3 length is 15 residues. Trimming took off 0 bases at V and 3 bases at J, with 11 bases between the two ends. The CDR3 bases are TGTGCCAGCTCACCACCCGGGGGCCCGGACACTGAAGCTTTCTTT. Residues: CASSPPGGPDTEAFF.

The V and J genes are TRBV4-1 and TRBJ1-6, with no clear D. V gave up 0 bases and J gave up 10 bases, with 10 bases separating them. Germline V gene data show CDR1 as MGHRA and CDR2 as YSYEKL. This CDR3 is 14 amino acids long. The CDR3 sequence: CASSQEAGYSPLHF. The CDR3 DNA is TGCGCCAGCAGCCAAGAAGCAGGCTACTCACCCCTCCACTTT.

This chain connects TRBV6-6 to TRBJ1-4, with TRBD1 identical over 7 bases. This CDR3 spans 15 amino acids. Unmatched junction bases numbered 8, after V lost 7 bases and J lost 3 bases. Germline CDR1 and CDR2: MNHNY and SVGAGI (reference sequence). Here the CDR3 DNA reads TGTGCCAGCATCAGGGGGGCGCAAGCTAATGAAAAACTGTTTTTT. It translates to CASIRGAQANEKLFF.

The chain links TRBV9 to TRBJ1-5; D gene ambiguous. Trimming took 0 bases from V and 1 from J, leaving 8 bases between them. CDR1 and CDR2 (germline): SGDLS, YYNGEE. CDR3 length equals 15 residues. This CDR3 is CASSVEGNSNQPQHF. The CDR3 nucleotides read TGTGCCAGCAGCGTAGAAGGGAACAGCAATCAGCCCCAGCATTTT.

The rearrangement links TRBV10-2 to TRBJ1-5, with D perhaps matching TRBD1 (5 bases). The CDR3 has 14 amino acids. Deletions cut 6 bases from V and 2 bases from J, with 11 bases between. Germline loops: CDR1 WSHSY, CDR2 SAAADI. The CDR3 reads CASRPGSRNQPQHF. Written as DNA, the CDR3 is TGCGCCAGCAGACCAGGGTCCCGCAATCAGCCCCAGCATTTT.

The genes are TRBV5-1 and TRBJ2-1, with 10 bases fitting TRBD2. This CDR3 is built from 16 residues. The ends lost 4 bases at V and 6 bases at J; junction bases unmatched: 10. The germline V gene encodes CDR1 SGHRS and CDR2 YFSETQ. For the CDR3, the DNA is TGCGCCAGCAGCCCCGCTTTAGCGGGGGGAATCAATGAGCAGTTCTTC. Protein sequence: CASSPALAGGINEQFF. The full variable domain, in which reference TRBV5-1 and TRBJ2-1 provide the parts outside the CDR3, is KAGVTQTPRYLIKTRGQQVTLSCSPISGHRSVSWYQQTPGQGLQFLFEYFSETQRNKGNFPGRFSGRQFSNSRSEMNVSTLELGDSALYLCASSPALAGGINEQFFGPGTRLTVL.

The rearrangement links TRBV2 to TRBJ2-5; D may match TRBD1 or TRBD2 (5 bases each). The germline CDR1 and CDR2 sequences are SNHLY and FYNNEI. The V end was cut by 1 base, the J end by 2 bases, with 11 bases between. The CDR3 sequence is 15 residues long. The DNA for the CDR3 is TGTGCCAGCAGTGAAGGGAAGGGGAGACAAGAGACCCAGTACTTC. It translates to CASSEGKGRQETQYF. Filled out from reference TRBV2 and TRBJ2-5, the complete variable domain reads EPEVTQTPSHQVTQMGQEVILRCVPISNHLYFYWYRQILGQKVEFLVSFYNNEISEKSEIFDDQFSVERPDGSNFTLKIRSTKLEDSAMYFCASSEGKGRQETQYFGPGTRLLVL.

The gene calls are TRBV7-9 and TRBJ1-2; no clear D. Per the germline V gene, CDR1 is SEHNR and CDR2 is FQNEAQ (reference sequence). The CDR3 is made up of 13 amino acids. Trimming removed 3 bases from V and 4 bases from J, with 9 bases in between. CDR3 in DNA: TGTGCCAGCAGCTTGGAATTCACCTATGGCTACACCTTC. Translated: CASSLEFTYGYTF.

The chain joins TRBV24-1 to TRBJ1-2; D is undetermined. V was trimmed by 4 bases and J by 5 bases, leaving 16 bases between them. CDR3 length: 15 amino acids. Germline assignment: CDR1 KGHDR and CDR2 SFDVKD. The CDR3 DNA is TGTGCCACCAGTGACCGATCGAACCCACAATATGGCTACACCTTC. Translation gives CATSDRSNPQYGYTF.

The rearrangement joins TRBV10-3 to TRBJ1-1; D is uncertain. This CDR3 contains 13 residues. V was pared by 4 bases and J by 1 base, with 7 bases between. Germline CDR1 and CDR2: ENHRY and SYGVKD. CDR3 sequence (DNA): TGTGCCATCAGTGTTGAACAGAACACTGAAGCTTTCTTT. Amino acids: CAISVEQNTEAFF.

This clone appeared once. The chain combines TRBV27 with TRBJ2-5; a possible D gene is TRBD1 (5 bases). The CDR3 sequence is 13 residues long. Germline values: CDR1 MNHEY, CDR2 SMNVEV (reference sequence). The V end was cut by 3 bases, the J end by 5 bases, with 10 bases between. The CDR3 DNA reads TGTGCCAGCAGTTTGGGCAGGGTGGAGACCCAGTACTTC. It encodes CASSLGRVETQYF.

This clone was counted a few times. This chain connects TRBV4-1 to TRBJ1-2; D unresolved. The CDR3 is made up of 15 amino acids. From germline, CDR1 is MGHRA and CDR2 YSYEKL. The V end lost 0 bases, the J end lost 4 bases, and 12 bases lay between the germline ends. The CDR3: CASSQDWEGIYGYTF. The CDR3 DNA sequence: TGCGCCAGCAGCCAAGATTGGGAGGGCATCTATGGCTACACCTTC.

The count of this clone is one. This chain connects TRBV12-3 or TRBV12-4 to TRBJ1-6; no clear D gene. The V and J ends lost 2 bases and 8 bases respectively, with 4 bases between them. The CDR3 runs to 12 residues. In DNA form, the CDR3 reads TGTGCCAGCAGTTTAAGGGATTCACCCCTCCACTTT. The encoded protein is CASSLRDSPLHF.

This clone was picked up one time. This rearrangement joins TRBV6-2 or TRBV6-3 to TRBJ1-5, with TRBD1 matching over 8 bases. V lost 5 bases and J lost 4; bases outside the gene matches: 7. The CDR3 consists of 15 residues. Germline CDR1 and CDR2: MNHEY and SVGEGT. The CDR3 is CASSDGQGYNQPQHF. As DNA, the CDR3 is TGTGCCAGCAGTGACGGACAGGGATATAATCAGCCCCAGCATTTT.

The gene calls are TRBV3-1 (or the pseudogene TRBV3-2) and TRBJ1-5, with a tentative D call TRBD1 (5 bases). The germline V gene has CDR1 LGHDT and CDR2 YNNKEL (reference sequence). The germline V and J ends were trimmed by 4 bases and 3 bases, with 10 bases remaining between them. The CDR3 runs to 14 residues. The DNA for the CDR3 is TGTGCCAGCAGCCGGGCGGGGGACAATCAGCCCCAGCATTTT. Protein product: CASSRAGDNQPQHF.

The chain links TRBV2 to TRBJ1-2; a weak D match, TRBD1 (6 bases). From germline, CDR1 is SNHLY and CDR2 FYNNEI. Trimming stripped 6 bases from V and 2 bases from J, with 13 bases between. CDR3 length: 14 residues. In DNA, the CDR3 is TGTGCCAGCAGCATCAGACAGGAGAACTATGGCTACACCTTC. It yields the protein CASSIRQENYGYTF.

CDR3 coding DNA: TGCAGCGTTGAAAAGGGGAGCGGAAACACCATATATTTT. This translates into CSVEKGSGNTIYF. V and J are TRBV29-1 and TRBJ1-3; maybe TRBD1 (5 bases). Per germline, CDR1 SQVTM and CDR2 ANQGSEA. Trimming stripped 2 bases from V and 4 bases from J, with 9 bases between. This CDR3 comprises 13 residues. Combining the CDR3 with reference TRBV29-1 and TRBJ1-3 gives the whole variable domain SAVISQKPSRDICQRGTSLTIQCQVDSQVTMMFWYRQQPGQSLTLIATANQGSEATYESGFVIDKFPISRPNLTFSTLTVSNMSPEDSSIYLCSVEKGSGNTIYFGEGSWLTVV.

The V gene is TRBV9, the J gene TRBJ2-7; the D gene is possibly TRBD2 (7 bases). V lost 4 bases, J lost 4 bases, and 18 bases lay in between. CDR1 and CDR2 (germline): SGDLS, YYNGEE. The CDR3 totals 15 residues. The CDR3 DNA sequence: TGTGCCAGCAGCCCAGGCCTTCGGGGGGCGTACGAGCAGTACTTC. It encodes CASSPGLRGAYEQYF. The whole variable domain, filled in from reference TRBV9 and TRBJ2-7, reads DSGVTQTPKHLITATGQRVTLRCSPRSGDLSVYWYQQSLDQGLQFLIQYYNGEERAKGNILERFSAQQFPDLHSELNLSSLELGDSALYFCASSPGLRGAYEQYFGPGTRLTVT.

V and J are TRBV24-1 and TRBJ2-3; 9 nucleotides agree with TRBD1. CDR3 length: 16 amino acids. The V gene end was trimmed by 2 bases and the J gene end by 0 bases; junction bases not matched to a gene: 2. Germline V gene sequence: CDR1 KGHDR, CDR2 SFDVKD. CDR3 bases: TGTGCCACCAGTGATTACAGGGGGCATAGCACAGATACGCAGTATTTT. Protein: CATSDYRGHSTDTQYF.

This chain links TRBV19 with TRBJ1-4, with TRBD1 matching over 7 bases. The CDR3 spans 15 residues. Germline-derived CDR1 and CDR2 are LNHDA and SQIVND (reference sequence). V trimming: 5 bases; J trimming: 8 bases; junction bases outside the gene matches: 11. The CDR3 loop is CASSSTGTAWEKLFF. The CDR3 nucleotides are TGTGCCAGTAGTTCGACCGGGACAGCTTGGGAAAAACTGTTTTTT.

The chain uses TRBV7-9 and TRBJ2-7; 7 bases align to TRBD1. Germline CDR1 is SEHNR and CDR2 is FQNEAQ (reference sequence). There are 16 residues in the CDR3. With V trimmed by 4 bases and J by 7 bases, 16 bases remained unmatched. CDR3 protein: CASSSYPDRWGREQYF. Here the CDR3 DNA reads TGTGCCAGCAGCTCCTACCCGGACAGGTGGGGTCGAGAGCAGTACTTC.

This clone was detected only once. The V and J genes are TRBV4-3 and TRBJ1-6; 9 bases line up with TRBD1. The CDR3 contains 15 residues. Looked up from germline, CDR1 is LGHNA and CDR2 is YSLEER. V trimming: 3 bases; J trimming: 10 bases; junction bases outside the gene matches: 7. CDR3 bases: TGCGCCAGCAGCCAGTGGCGGACAGGGGAATCACCCCTCCACTTT. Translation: CASSQWRTGESPLHF.

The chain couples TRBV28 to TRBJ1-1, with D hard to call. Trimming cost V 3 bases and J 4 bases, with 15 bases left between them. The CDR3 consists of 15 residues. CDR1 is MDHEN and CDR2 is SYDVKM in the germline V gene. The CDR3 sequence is CASSFNDPSPTEAFF. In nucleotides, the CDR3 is TGTGCCAGCAGTTTTAATGACCCCTCTCCCACTGAAGCTTTCTTT.

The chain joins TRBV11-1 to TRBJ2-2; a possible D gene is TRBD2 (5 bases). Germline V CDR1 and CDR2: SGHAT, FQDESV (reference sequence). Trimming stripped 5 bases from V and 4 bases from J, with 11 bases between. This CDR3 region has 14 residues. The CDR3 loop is CASSLSRGTGELFF. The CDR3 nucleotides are TGTGCCAGCAGCCTCAGCCGGGGCACCGGGGAGCTGTTTTTT.

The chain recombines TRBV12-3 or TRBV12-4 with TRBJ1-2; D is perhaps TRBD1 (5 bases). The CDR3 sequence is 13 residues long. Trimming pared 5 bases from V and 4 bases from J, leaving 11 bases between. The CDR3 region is CASSPGPSYGYTF. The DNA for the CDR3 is TGTGCCAGCAGTCCGGGACCGAGCTATGGCTACACCTTC.

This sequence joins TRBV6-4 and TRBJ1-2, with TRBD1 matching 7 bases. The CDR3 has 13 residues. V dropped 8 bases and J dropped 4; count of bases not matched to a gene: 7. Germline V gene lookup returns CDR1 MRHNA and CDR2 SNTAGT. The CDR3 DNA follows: TGTGCCAGCCGAGACAGGGCCGGCTATGGCTACACCTTC. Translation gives CASRDRAGYGYTF.

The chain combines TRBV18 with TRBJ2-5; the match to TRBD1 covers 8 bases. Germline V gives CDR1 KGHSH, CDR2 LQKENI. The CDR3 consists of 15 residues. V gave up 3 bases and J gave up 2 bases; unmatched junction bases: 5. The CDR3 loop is CASSPSRQGQETQYF. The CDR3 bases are TGTGCCAGCTCACCTTCTCGACAGGGGCAAGAGACCCAGTACTTC.

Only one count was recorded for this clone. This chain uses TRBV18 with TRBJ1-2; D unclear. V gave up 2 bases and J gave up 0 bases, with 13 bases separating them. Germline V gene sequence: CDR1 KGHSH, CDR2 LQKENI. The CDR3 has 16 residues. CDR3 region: CASSPGRPGTNYGYTF. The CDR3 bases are TGTGCCAGCTCACCAGGTCGCCCAGGAACTAACTATGGCTACACCTTC.